This is a list of T cell receptor beta chains from one sample in a study of shared clonotypes between healthy human individuals. Generated by immunoSEQ multiplex PCR, the TCRdb table keeps only in-frame clones and is missing some. Altogether roughly 2,500,000 clones are present, approximately 93% being singletons, with the ten largest covering 0.36%. Sequenced input: naive CD4+ T cells from PBMCs. These receptors originate from a man between 18 and 35 years old in good health. Some clones in this sample may be carry-over from other donors' samples. The CDR3 runs from the conserved cysteine through the conserved F or W. The D gene is left open where the match is weak. A clone size is listed for some rows: how often the clone was seen (once, few, many), or a class if it is expanded.

>TRBV5-1|TRBD1|TRBJ2-7|NA
CASSLKPGQGSEQYF
TGCGCCAGCAGCCTGAAACCGGGACAGGGTAGCGAGCAGTACTTC
>TRBV6-4|TRBD2|TRBJ2-3|NA
CASSYGLAGTDTQYF
TGTGCCAGCAGTTACGGACTAGCGGGCACAGATACGCAGTATTTT
>TRBV19|TRBD1|TRBJ2-1|NA
CASSLFGPGGYNEQFF
TGTGCCAGTAGTTTATTCGGCCCAGGGGGCTACAATGAGCAGTTCTTC
>TRBV28|TRBD2|TRBJ2-7|NA
CASRVAGGLAYEQYF
TGTGCCAGCAGAGTCGCCGGAGGACTAGCTTACGAGCAGTACTTC
>TRBV11-2|TRBD1|TRBJ2-7|NA
CASSLRDSYEQYF
TGTGCCAGCAGCTTAAGGGACAGCTACGAGCAGTACTTC
>TRBV28|NA|TRBJ1-2|NA
CASRQGSYGYTF
TGTGCCAGCAGGCAGGGTTCCTATGGCTACACCTTC
>TRBV7-2|NA|TRBJ2-3|NA
CASSLGGYGGSTDTQYF
TGTGCCAGCAGCTTAGGCGGATATGGGGGGAGCACAGATACGCAGTATTTT
>TRBV10-1|NA|TRBJ2-2|NA
CASSTETGELFF
TGCGCCAGCAGTACAGAAACCGGGGAGCTGTTTTTT
>TRBV6-5|TRBD2|TRBJ2-7|NA
CASSGGGGEQYF
TGTGCCAGCAGCGGGGGGGGTGGCGAGCAGTACTTC
>TRBV19|NA|TRBJ2-2|NA
CASEGGRELFF
TGTGCCAGCGAGGGGGGCCGGGAGCTGTTTTTT
>TRBV30|NA|TRBJ1-2|NA
CAWSVETDYGYTF
TGTGCCTGGAGTGTAGAGACAGACTATGGCTACACCTTC
>TRBV7-8|NA|TRBJ1-1|NA
CASSLGSFMNTEAFF
TGTGCCAGCAGCTTAGGCTCATTCATGAACACTGAAGCTTTCTTT
>TRBV5-4|NA|TRBJ2-1|NA
CASSATRQSYNEQFF
TGTGCCAGCAGCGCCACCCGACAGTCCTACAATGAGCAGTTCTTC
>TRBV28|NA|TRBJ1-1|NA
CASSSPGSEAFF
TGTGCCAGCAGCAGCCCGGGTTCTGAAGCTTTCTTT
>TRBV27|NA|TRBJ1-2|NA
CASSLQATNYGYTF
TGTGCCAGCAGTTTACAGGCCACTAACTATGGCTACACCTTC
>TRBV19|TRBD2|TRBJ2-1|NA
CASRRLAGVLYEQFF
TGTGCCAGCCGCCGACTAGCGGGAGTTTTGTATGAGCAGTTCTTC
>TRBV21-1|NA|TRBJ1-2|NA
CASSPGNGGYGYTF
TGTGCCAGCAGCCCAGGTAACGGCGGCTATGGCTACACCTTC
>TRBV2|TRBD1|TRBJ1-5|NA
CASSGTANQPQHF
TGTGCCAGCTCCGGGACAGCTAATCAGCCCCAGCATTTT
>TRBV28|NA|TRBJ2-2|NA
CASSHRFTNTGELFF
TGTGCCAGCAGCCACAGGTTTACGAACACCGGGGAGCTGTTTTTT
>TRBV6-5|NA|TRBJ2-7|NA
CASSYQQATLSYEQYF
TGTGCCAGCAGTTACCAACAGGCGACCCTCTCCTACGAGCAGTACTTC
>TRBV15|NA|TRBJ1-1|NA
CATSRDPPLSPGGGEAFF
TGTGCCACCAGCAGAGATCCTCCCCTGTCCCCCGGGGGCGGTGAAGCTTTCTTT
>TRBV4-3|TRBD1|TRBJ2-7|NA
CASSQGGTVALFRTYEQYF
TGCGCCAGCAGCCAAGGGGGGACAGTAGCTTTATTCCGAACATACGAGCAGTACTTC
>TRBV5-6|NA|TRBJ2-4|NA
CASSFWDVGGSIQYF
TGTGCCAGCAGCTTCTGGGACGTTGGGGGGAGCATTCAGTACTTC
>TRBV7-7|TRBD1|TRBJ1-2|NA
CASSPYRTGSDAANYGYTF
TGTGCCAGCAGCCCCTACAGGACAGGGTCGGACGCAGCTAACTATGGCTACACCTTC
>TRBV20-1|NA|TRBJ2-1|NA
CRGLGYNEQFF
TGCAGGGGGCTAGGGTACAATGAGCAGTTCTTC
>TRBV5-8|NA|TRBJ1-1|NA
CASSLRVAEAFF
TGTGCCAGCAGCTTGAGGGTAGCTGAAGCTTTCTTT
>TRBV7-2|NA|TRBJ2-7|few
CASSLDGVYEQYF
TGTGCCAGCAGCTTAGACGGGGTCTACGAGCAGTACTTC
>TRBV5-1|NA|TRBJ1-1|NA
CASSLGDTITEAFF
TGCGCCAGCAGCTTAGGGGACACGATCACTGAAGCTTTCTTT
>TRBV28|NA|TRBJ1-5|NA
CASSASQPQHF
TGTGCCAGCAGTGCCAGTCAGCCCCAGCATTTT
>TRBV7-9|NA|TRBJ1-1|few
CASSLDVDTEAFF
TGTGCCAGCAGCTTAGACGTGGACACTGAAGCTTTCTTT